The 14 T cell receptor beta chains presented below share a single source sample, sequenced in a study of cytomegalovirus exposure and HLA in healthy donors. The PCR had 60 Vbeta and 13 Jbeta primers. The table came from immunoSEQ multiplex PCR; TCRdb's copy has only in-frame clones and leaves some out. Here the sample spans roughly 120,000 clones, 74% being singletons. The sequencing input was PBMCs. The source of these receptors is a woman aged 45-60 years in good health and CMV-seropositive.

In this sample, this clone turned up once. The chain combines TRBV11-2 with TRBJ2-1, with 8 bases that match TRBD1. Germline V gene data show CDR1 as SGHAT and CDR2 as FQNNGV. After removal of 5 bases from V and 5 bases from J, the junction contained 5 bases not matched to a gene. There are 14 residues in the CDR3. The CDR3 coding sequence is TGTGCCAGCAGCCCCCGACAGGGGAACAATGAGCAGTTCTTC. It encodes CASSPRQGNNEQFF.

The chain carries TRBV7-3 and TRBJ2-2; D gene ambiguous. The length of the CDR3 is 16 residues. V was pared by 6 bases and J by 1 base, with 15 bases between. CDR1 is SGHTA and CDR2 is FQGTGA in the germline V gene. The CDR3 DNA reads TGTGCCAGCAGGATTCCGACAACCCTGAACACCGGGGAGCTGTTTTTT. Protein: CASRIPTTLNTGELFF.

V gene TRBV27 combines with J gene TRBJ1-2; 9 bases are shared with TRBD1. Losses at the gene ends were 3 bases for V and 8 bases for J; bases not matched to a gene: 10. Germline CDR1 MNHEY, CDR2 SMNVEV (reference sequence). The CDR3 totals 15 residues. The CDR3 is CASSFNRGQTGGYTF. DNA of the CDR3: TGTGCCAGCAGTTTTAACAGGGGGCAGACGGGGGGCTACACCTTC.

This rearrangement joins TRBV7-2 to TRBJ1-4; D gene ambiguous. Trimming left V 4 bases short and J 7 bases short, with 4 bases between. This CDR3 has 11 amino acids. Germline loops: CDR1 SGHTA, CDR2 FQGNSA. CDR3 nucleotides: TGTGCCAGCAGCTCCGGTGAAAAACTGTTTTTT. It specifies CASSSGEKLFF.

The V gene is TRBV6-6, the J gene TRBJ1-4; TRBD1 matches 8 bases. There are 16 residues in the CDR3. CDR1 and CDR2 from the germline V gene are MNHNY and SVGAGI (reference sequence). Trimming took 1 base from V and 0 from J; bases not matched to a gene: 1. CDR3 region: CASSYWGQATNEKLFF. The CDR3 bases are TGTGCCAGCAGTTACTGGGGACAGGCAACTAATGAAAAACTGTTTTTT.

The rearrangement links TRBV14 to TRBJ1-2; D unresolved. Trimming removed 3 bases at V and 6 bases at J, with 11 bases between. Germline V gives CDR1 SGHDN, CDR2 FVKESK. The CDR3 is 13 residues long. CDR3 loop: CASSQSKANGYTF. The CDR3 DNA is TGTGCCAGCAGCCAGAGCAAAGCGAATGGCTACACCTTC.

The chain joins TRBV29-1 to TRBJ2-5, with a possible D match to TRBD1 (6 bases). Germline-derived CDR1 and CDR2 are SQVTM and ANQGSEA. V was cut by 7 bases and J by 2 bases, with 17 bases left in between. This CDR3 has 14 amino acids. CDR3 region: CSGSTGTNQETQYF. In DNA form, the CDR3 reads TGCAGCGGATCTACCGGGACAAATCAAGAGACCCAGTACTTC.

The CDR3 here is CASSIEIGLAGDTQYF. As DNA, the CDR3 is TGTGCCAGTAGTATAGAAATTGGACTAGCAGGTGATACGCAGTATTTT. The chain links TRBV19 to TRBJ2-3; 8 nucleotides line up with TRBD2. V was pared by 0 bases and J by 6 bases, with 8 bases of the junction left unmatched. This CDR3 is 16 amino acids long. Germline V gene data show CDR1 as LNHDA and CDR2 as SQIVND (reference sequence).

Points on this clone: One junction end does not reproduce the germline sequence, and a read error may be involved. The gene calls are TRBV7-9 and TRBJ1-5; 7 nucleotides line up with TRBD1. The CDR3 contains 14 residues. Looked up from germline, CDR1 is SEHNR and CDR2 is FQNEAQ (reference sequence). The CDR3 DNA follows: TGTTCCAGCAGCTCCCAGGGGGTCGGTCAGCCCCAGCATTTT. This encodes CSSSSQGVGQPQHF. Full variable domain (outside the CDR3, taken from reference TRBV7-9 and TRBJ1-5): DTGVSQNPRHKITKRGQNVTFRCDPISEHNRLYWYRQTLGQGPEFLTYFQNEAQLEKSRLLSDRFSAERPKGSFSTLEIQRTEQGDSAMYLCSSSSQGVGQPQHFGDGTRLSIL.

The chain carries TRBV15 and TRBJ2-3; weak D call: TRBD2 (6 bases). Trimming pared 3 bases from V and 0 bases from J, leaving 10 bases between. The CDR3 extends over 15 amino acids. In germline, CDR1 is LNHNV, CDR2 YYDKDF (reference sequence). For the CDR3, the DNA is TGTGCCACCAGCAGGACCGGGACTAGCACAGATACGCAGTATTTT. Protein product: CATSRTGTSTDTQYF.

The CDR3 region is CASSRDSYEQYF. CDR3 coding DNA: TGTGCCAGCTCCCGGGACAGTTACGAGCAGTACTTC. The chain combines TRBV18 with TRBJ2-7; 7 positions match TRBD1. The junction had 3 bases not matched to a gene; V was cut back by 6 bases and J by 4 bases. CDR1 is KGHSH, CDR2 LQKENI, per germline. This CDR3 has 12 amino acids.

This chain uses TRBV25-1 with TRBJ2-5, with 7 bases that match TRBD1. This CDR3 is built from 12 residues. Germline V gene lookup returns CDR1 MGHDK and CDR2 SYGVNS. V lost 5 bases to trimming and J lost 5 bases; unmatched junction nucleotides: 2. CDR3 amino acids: CASSRGHETQYF. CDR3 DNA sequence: TGTGCCAGCAGTAGGGGGCATGAGACCCAGTACTTC.

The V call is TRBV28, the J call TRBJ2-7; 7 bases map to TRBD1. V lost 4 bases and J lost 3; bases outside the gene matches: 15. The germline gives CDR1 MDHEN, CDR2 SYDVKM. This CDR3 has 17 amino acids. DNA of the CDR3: TGTGCCAGCAGTTCCCGACTCGGGACAGCTCAGGGCTACGAGCAGTACTTC. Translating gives CASSSRLGTAQGYEQYF.

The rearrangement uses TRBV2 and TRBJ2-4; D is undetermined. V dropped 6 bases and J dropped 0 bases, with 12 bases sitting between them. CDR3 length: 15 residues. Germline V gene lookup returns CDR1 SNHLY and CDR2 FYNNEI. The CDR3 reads CASRQTFLAKNIQYF. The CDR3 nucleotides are TGTGCCAGCAGGCAGACATTCCTAGCCAAAAACATTCAGTACTTC. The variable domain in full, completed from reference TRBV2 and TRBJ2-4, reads EPEVTQTPSHQVTQMGQEVILRCVPISNHLYFYWYRQILGQKVEFLVSFYNNEISEKSEIFDDQFSVERPDGSNFTLKIRSTKLEDSAMYFCASRQTFLAKNIQYFGAGTRLSVL.